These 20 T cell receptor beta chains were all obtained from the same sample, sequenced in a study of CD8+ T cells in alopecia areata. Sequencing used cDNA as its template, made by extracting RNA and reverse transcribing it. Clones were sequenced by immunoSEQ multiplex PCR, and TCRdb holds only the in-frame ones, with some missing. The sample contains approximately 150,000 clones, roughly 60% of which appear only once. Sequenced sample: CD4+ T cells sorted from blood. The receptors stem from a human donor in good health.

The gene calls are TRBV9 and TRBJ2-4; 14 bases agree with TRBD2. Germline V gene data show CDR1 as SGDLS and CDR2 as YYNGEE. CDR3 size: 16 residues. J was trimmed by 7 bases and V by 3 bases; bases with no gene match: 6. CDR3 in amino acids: CASSEGTSGSRNIQYF. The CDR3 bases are TGTGCCAGCAGCGAGGGGACTAGCGGGAGCAGGAACATTCAGTACTTC.

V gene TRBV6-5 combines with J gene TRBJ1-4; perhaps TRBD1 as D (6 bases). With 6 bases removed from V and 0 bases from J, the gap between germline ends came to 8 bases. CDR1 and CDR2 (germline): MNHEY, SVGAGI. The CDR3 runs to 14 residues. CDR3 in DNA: TGTGCCAGCAGACAGGGCTCAACTAATGAAAAACTGTTTTTT. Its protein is CASRQGSTNEKLFF.

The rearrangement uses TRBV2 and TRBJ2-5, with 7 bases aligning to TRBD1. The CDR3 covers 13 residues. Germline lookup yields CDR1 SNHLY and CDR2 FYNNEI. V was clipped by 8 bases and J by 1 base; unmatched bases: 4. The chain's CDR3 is CASLTGFQETQYF. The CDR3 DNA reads TGTGCCAGCCTGACAGGGTTCCAAGAGACCCAGTACTTC.

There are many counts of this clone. The CDR3 is CASSPQLATYNEQFF. The CDR3 nucleotides read TGTGCCAGCAGCCCCCAACTAGCTACCTACAATGAGCAGTTCTTC. The chain recombines TRBV7-9 with TRBJ2-1; possibly TRBD2 for D (6 bases). Between the trimmed V and J ends, which lost 5 bases and 2 bases, there was a span of 13 bases. Germline values: CDR1 SEHNR, CDR2 FQNEAQ (reference sequence). CDR3 length equals 15 residues.

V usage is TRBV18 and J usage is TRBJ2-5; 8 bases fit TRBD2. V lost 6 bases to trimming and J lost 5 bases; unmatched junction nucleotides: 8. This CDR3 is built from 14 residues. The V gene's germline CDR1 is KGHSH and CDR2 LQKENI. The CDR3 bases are TGTGCCAGCTCGCGCGGGAGGCCGGGCGAGACCCAGTACTTC. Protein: CASSRGRPGETQYF.

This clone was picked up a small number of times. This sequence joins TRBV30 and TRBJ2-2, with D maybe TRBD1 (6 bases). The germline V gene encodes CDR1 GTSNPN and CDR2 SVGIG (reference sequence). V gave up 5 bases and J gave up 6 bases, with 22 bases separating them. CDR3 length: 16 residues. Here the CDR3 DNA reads TGTGCCTGGGGTCGCCTAGGGCAGGGGTTTTCCGGGGAGCTGTTTTTT. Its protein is CAWGRLGQGFSGELFF.

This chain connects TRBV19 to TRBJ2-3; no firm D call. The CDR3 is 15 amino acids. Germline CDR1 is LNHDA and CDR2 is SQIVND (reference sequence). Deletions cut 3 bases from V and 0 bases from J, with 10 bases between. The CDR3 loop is CASSIRRYSTDTQYF. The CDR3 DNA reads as TGTGCCAGTAGTATCCGACGGTATAGCACAGATACGCAGTATTTT.

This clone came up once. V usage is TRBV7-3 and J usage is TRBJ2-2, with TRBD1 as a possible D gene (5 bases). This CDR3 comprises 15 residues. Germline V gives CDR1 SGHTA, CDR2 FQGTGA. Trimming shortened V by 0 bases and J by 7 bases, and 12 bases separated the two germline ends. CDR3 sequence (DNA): TGTGCCAGCAGCTTAACCGGAGCAAGGGGCGGGGAGCTGTTTTTT. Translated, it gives CASSLTGARGGELFF.

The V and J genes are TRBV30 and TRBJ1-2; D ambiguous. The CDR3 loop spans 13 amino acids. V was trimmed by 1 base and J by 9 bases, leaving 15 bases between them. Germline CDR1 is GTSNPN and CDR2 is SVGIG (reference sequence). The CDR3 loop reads CAWSAGRNTRYTF. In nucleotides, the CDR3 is TGTGCCTGGAGTGCCGGGCGCAATACCCGCTACACCTTC. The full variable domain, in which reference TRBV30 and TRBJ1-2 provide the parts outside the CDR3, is SQTIHQWPATLVQPVGSPLSLECTVEGTSNPNLYWYRQAAGRGLQLLFYSVGIGQISSEVPQNLSASRPQDRQFILSSKKLLLSDSGFYLCAWSAGRNTRYTFGSGTRLTVV.

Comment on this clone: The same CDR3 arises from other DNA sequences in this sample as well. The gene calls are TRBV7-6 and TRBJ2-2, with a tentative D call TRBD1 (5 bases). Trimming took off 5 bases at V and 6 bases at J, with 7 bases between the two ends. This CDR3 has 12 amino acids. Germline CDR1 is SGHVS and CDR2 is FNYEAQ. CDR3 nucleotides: TGTGCCAGCAGCCTCAGGGCCGGGGAGCTGTTTTTT. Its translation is CASSLRAGELFF.

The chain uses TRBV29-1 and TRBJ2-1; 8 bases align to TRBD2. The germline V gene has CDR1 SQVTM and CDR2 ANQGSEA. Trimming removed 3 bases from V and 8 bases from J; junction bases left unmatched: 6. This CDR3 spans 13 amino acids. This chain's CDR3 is CSVEIAGRDEQFF. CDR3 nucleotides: TGCAGCGTTGAGATAGCGGGGAGGGATGAGCAGTTCTTC.

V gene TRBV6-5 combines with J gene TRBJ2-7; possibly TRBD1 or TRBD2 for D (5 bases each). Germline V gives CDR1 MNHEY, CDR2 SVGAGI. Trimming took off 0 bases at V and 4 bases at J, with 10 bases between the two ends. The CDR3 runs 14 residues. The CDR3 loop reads CASSYSLRGYEQYF. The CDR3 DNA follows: TGTGCCAGCAGTTACTCCCTGAGGGGTTACGAGCAGTACTTC.

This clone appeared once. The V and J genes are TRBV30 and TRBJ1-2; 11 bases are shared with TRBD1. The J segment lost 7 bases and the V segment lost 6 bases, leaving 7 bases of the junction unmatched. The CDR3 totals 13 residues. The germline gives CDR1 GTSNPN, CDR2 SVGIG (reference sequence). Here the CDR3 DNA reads TGTGCCTGCCGGACAGGGGGCATTTTTGGCTACACCTTC. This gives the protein CACRTGGIFGYTF. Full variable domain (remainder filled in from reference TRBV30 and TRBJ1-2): SQTIHQWPATLVQPVGSPLSLECTVEGTSNPNLYWYRQAAGRGLQLLFYSVGIGQISSEVPQNLSASRPQDRQFILSSKKLLLSDSGFYLCACRTGGIFGYTFGSGTRLTVV.

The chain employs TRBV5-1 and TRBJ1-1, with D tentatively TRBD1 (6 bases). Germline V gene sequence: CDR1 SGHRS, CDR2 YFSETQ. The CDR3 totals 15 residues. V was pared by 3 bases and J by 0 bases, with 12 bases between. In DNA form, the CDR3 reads TGCGCCAGCAGCTCGGAGGGGACAATGAACACTGAAGCTTTCTTT. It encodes CASSSEGTMNTEAFF.

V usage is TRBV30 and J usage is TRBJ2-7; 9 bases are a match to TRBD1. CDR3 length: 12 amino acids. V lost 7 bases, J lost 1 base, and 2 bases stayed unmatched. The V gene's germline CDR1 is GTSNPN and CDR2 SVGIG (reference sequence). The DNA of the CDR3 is TGTGCCTCCGGGACAGGGTCCTACGAGCAGTACTTC. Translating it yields CASGTGSYEQYF.

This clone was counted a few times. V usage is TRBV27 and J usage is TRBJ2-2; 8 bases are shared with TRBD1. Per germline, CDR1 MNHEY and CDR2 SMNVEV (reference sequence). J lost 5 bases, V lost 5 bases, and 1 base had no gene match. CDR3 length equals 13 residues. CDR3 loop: CASSTGGTGELFF. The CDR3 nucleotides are TGTGCCAGCAGTACAGGGGGTACCGGGGAGCTGTTTTTT.

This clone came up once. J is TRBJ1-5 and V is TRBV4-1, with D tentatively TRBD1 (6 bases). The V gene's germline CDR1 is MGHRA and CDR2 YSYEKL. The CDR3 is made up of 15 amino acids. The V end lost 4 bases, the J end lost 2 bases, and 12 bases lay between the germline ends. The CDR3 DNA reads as TGCGCCAGCAGCCTCCAGGGGTCGCGCAATCAGCCCCAGCATTTT. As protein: CASSLQGSRNQPQHF.

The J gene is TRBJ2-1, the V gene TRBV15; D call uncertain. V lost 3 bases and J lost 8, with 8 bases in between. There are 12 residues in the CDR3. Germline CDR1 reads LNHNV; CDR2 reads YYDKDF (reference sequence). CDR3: CATSSVGYEQFF. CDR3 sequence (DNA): TGTGCCACCAGCAGCGTGGGGTATGAGCAGTTCTTC.

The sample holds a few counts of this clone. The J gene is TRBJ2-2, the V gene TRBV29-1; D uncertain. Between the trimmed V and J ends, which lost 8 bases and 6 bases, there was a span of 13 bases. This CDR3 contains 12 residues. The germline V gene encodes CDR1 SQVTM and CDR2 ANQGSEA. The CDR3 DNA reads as TGCAGCATGAGAGGTTTGGCCGGGGAGCTGTTTTTT. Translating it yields CSMRGLAGELFF.

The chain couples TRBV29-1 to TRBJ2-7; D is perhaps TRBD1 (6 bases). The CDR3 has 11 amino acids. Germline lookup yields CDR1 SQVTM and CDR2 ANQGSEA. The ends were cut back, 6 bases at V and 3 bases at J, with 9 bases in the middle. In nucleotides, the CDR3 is TGCAGCGTCGGGGACAACTACGAGCAGTACTTC. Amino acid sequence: CSVGDNYEQYF.